This T cell receptor beta chain was sequenced for a study of blood T cell repertoires in COVID-19. On the study more broadly: Material from acute and convalescent COVID-19 was sourced from the United States, Italy and Spain. The cDNA or gDNA used as material had been derived from T cells, B-cell-depleted T cells, or PBMCs.

In the source study's methods: Estimated nucleated cell counts came from reference gene primer amplification. Profiling relied on immunoSEQ multiplex PCR, and the TCRdb table lists in-frame clones only, not all of them. V and J calls and clone size are those listed in that table; D and trimming were worked out from the DNA. The sample shows approximately 89,000 clones, around 90% of them seen only once. Germline V gene lookup returns CDR1 LGHDT and CDR2 YNNKEL (reference sequence). V was clipped by 1 base and J by 2 bases, with 10 bases between them. The CDR3 sequence is 15 residues long. This receptor was taken from a man between 65 and 85 years old with acute or convalescent COVID-19. The specimen sequenced was peripheral blood. This chain uses TRBV3-1 (or the pseudogene TRBV3-2) with TRBJ2-3; D is ambiguous. CDR3 sequence: CASSQGPDLTDTQYF. In DNA form, the CDR3 reads TGTGCCAGCAGCCAAGGGCCTGATCTCACAGATACGCAGTATTTT.